What follows are 25 T cell receptor beta chains derived from one specimen sequenced in a study of blood T cell repertoires in COVID-19 (dated by TCRdb to about 2020). The protocol used for the library was the immunoSEQ multiplex PCR assay. Imported from immuneACCESS, the table was reduced by TCRdb to in-frame sequences with V and J called. These copies leave out some clones; in studies compared against another copy, an unresolved V gene accounts for under half, and the cause of the remainder is not known. This sample lists about 210,000 clones; about three quarters were detected once. Approximately 6.6% of the sample comes from the top ten. Sequenced: peripheral blood. These receptors were obtained from a woman in her 70s with acute or convalescent COVID-19.

The V and J genes are TRBV19 and TRBJ2-6; tentative D call: TRBD1 (5 bases). The V gene's germline CDR1 is LNHDA and CDR2 SQIVND (reference sequence). V was shortened by 8 bases and J by 2 bases, with 13 bases between the two germline ends. The CDR3 consists of 15 residues. This CDR3 is CASAGAGTGANVLTF. CDR3 coding DNA: TGTGCCAGTGCTGGCGCAGGGACTGGGGCCAACGTCCTGACTTTC.

The chain has TRBV6-5 and TRBJ2-1, with a weak D call TRBD1 (6 bases). V dropped 5 bases and J dropped 4 bases, with 9 bases sitting between them. CDR1 and CDR2 (germline): MNHEY, SVGAGI. The CDR3 spans 13 residues. CDR3 residues: CASSPGTYNEQFF. In nucleotides, the CDR3 is TGTGCCAGCAGTCCCGGGACATACAATGAGCAGTTCTTC.

This rearrangement joins TRBV5-8 to TRBJ2-3; 7 bases map to TRBD2. Germline CDR1 reads SGHTS; CDR2 reads YDEGEE. Trimming removed 0 bases from V and 3 bases from J; junction bases left unmatched: 7. This CDR3 spans 16 amino acids. The DNA of the CDR3 is TGTGCCAGCAGCTTGGCCCGTCTTAGCGGGACAGATACGCAGTATTTT. It is translated as CASSLARLSGTDTQYF.

Note on this clone: The same CDR3 is also encoded by other DNA sequences in this sample. V gene TRBV5-1 combines with J gene TRBJ2-3; 10 bases agree with TRBD1. V was clipped by 4 bases and J by 4 bases; unmatched bases: 6. The CDR3 consists of 15 residues. Germline CDR1 reads SGHRS; CDR2 reads YFSETQ. The CDR3 sequence: CASSPRTGGSDTQYF. The CDR3, as DNA: TGCGCCAGCAGCCCTCGGACAGGGGGGTCAGATACGCAGTATTTT.

This sequence joins TRBV30 and TRBJ2-2; TRBD2 aligns across 11 bases. CDR1 and CDR2 from the germline V gene are GTSNPN and SVGIG (reference sequence). This CDR3 comprises 15 residues. V lost 3 bases, J lost 5 bases, and 5 bases stayed unmatched. Here the CDR3 reads CAWSGTSGRTGELFF. The CDR3 DNA reads TGTGCCTGGAGCGGGACTAGCGGTAGGACCGGGGAGCTGTTTTTT.

The chain uses TRBV18 and TRBJ2-3; 7 positions agree with TRBD2. Looked up from germline, CDR1 is KGHSH and CDR2 is LQKENI. J gave up 2 bases and V 2 bases, and 7 bases lay outside the gene matches. This CDR3 is 16 amino acids long. CDR3 nucleotide sequence: TGTGCCAGCTCACCAGTCGCCGGGACTACCACAGATACGCAGTATTTT. Protein product: CASSPVAGTTTDTQYF.

The V call is TRBV19, the J call TRBJ1-2; D unclear. The CDR3 spans 13 residues. Per the germline V gene, CDR1 is LNHDA and CDR2 is SQIVND (reference sequence). V lost 7 bases and J 3 bases, leaving 12 bases between the germline ends. In nucleotides, the CDR3 is TGTGCCAGTACCGGTTTTGATGACTATGGCTACACCTTC. Its translation is CASTGFDDYGYTF. Full variable domain (missing parts from reference TRBV19 and TRBJ1-2): DGGITQSPKYLFRKEGQNVTLSCEQNLNHDAMYWYRQDPGQGLRLIYYSQIVNDFQKGDIAEGYSVSREKKESFPLTVTSAQKNPTAFYLCASTGFDDYGYTFGSGTRLTVV.

This clone was seen a single time. The chain has TRBV29-1 and TRBJ1-2, with 8 bases identical to TRBD1. The V gene's germline CDR1 is SQVTM and CDR2 ANQGSEA. The CDR3 is 12 residues long. V lost 8 bases and J lost 7; bases outside the gene matches: 9. The CDR3: CSLGGQGFGYTF. In nucleotides, the CDR3 is TGCAGCCTGGGAGGACAGGGCTTTGGCTACACCTTC.

This clone was found a few times. This rearrangement joins TRBV27 to TRBJ1-2; possibly TRBD1 for D (5 bases). Trimming stripped 5 bases from V and 7 bases from J, with 20 bases between. The CDR3 is 15 residues long. Germline CDR1 MNHEY, CDR2 SMNVEV (reference sequence). In nucleotides, the CDR3 is TGTGCCAGCAGTCTAACATGGGGGGGGTTCAGTGGCTACACCTTC. Translated, it gives CASSLTWGGFSGYTF.

The chain has TRBV10-2 and TRBJ1-2; 10 positions match TRBD1. The V and J ends lost 7 bases and 2 bases, in that order; junction bases with no gene match: 10. CDR3 length equals 16 residues. Germline CDR1 reads WSHSY; CDR2 reads SAAADI. The CDR3 DNA sequence: TGCGCCAGCACCGACCCCTGGACAGGGGGAAACTATGGCTACACCTTC. It is translated as CASTDPWTGGNYGYTF.

CDR3 DNA: TGTGCCGGCCGTGGCGGGGCTACCAACTATGGCTACACCTTC. Translating gives CAGRGGATNYGYTF. The chain has TRBV2 and TRBJ1-2; perhaps TRBD1 as D (5 bases). CDR3 length: 14 residues. V dropped 11 bases and J dropped 2 bases, with 18 bases sitting between them. The germline CDR1 and CDR2 sequences are SNHLY and FYNNEI.

The CDR3 sequence: CASSLARLAGVSDTQYF. The CDR3 nucleotides are TGTGCCAGCAGCTTAGCGCGGTTAGCGGGGGTTTCAGATACGCAGTATTTT. The V call is TRBV7-9, the J call TRBJ2-3; 9 nucleotides agree with TRBD2. The CDR3 spans 17 residues. The germline CDR1 and CDR2 sequences are SEHNR and FQNEAQ (reference sequence). With 0 bases clipped from V and 4 bases from J, the junction kept 8 bases outside the gene matches.

The chain links TRBV7-9 to TRBJ2-1, with D possibly TRBD2 on 6 matching bases. V shed 5 bases and J shed 2 bases, with 10 bases lying between them. The CDR3 totals 14 residues. Germline V gives CDR1 SEHNR, CDR2 FQNEAQ (reference sequence). The CDR3: CASSIGGAYNEQFF. The CDR3 coding sequence is TGTGCCAGCAGCATCGGCGGGGCCTACAATGAGCAGTTCTTC. The whole variable domain, filled in from reference TRBV7-9 and TRBJ2-1, reads DTGVSQNPRHKITKRGQNVTFRCDPISEHNRLYWYRQTLGQGPEFLTYFQNEAQLEKSRLLSDRFSAERPKGSFSTLEIQRTEQGDSAMYLCASSIGGAYNEQFFGPGTRLTVL.

The chain recombines TRBV2 with TRBJ1-2; perhaps TRBD1 as D (5 bases). Trimming left V 9 bases short and J 4 bases short, with 30 bases between. The CDR3 has 18 amino acids. CDR1 is SNHLY and CDR2 is FYNNEI in the germline V gene. CDR3 in amino acids: CARQGGSRREVAFYGYTF. Written as DNA, the CDR3 is TGTGCCAGGCAGGGAGGTTCTCGTCGGGAAGTGGCCTTCTATGGCTACACCTTC.

This rearrangement joins TRBV11-2 to TRBJ2-7, with D possibly TRBD2 on 5 matching bases. V was clipped by 3 bases and J by 3 bases, with 12 bases between them. CDR1 SGHAT and CDR2 FQNNGV come from the germline V gene. CDR3 length: 14 amino acids. DNA of the CDR3: TGTGCCAGCAGCTTTGACTATCTTCTCTACGAGCAGTACTTC. Residues: CASSFDYLLYEQYF.

The chain is built from TRBV9 and TRBJ2-1; D ambiguous. This CDR3 has 12 amino acids. In germline, CDR1 is SGDLS, CDR2 YYNGEE. V dropped 0 bases and J dropped 8 bases, with 6 bases sitting between them. This CDR3 reads CASSVESDEQFF. CDR3 nucleotides: TGTGCCAGCAGCGTAGAAAGCGATGAGCAGTTCTTC. The whole variable domain, filled in from reference TRBV9 and TRBJ2-1, reads DSGVTQTPKHLITATGQRVTLRCSPRSGDLSVYWYQQSLDQGLQFLIQYYNGEERAKGNILERFSAQQFPDLHSELNLSSLELGDSALYFCASSVESDEQFFGPGTRLTVL.

This clone appeared a single time. V is TRBV6-1 and J is TRBJ2-2, with D perhaps matching TRBD2 (5 bases). Trimming took off 4 bases at V and 8 bases at J, with 20 bases between the two ends. The CDR3 extends over 16 amino acids. The V gene's germline CDR1 is MNHNS and CDR2 SASEGT. The CDR3, as DNA: TGTGCCAGCAGTGGTTACCAGGACTTCCCGGGAGGGGAGCTGTTTTTT. This codes for CASSGYQDFPGGELFF.

Written as DNA, the CDR3 is TGTGCCAGCAGTTTAACACACGAGCAGTACTTC. Protein product: CASSLTHEQYF. V is TRBV28 and J is TRBJ2-7; D is ambiguous. In germline, CDR1 is MDHEN, CDR2 SYDVKM. V was cut by 2 bases and J by 5 bases, with 4 bases left in between. This CDR3 spans 11 amino acids.

The J gene is TRBJ2-2, the V gene TRBV14, with 7 bases matching TRBD2. CDR3 length: 16 amino acids. V lost 6 bases and J lost 2; bases outside the gene matches: 9. Germline CDR1 reads SGHDN; CDR2 reads FVKESK. CDR3 in amino acids: CASRGLAESNTGELFF. CDR3 nucleotide sequence: TGTGCCAGCAGAGGCCTAGCGGAGAGCAACACCGGGGAGCTGTTTTTT. The variable domain in full, with the rest retrieved from reference TRBV14 and TRBJ2-2, is EAGVTQFPSHSVIEKGQTVTLRCDPISGHDNLYWYRRVMGKEIKFLLHFVKESKQDESGMPNNRFLAERTGGTYSTLKVQPAELEDSGVYFCASRGLAESNTGELFFGEGSRLTVL.

A single count supports this clone. The gene calls are TRBV5-8 and TRBJ2-1; the D gene is possibly TRBD2 (6 bases). The length of the CDR3 is 14 residues. Germline lookup yields CDR1 SGHTS and CDR2 YDEGEE. Trimming shortened V by 4 bases and J by 6 bases, and 14 bases separated the two germline ends. For the CDR3, the DNA is TGTGCCAGCAGCCCTACGAGGGGAGGCAATGAGCAGTTCTTC. Translated: CASSPTRGGNEQFF.

This sequence joins TRBV4-1 and TRBJ2-2; TRBD2 matches 11 bases. The germline gives CDR1 MGHRA, CDR2 YSYEKL. This CDR3 is built from 19 residues. J was trimmed by 4 bases and V by 1 base; bases with no gene match: 11. As DNA, the CDR3 is TGCGCCAGCAGCCAAGGGGCTAGTCTAGCGGGGGGTCTCACCGGGGAGCTGTTTTTT. This encodes CASSQGASLAGGLTGELFF.

V gene TRBV19 combines with J gene TRBJ2-6; 8 bases align to TRBD2. The junction had 2 bases not matched to a gene; V was cut back by 0 bases and J by 4 bases. Germline V CDR1 and CDR2: LNHDA, SQIVND (reference sequence). The CDR3 contains 16 residues. CDR3 coding DNA: TGTGCCAGTAGTATAGAGCGGGGGGCCGGGGCCAACGTCCTGACTTTC. Protein: CASSIERGAGANVLTF.

This clone was found once. The chain combines TRBV23-1 with TRBJ2-7; tentatively, D is TRBD1 (5 bases). TRBV23-1 is an ORF, with its function uncertain. Trimming removed 2 bases from V and 2 bases from J, with 16 bases in between. This CDR3 contains 16 residues. The CDR3 DNA follows: TGCGCCAGCAGTCAAGGGGCTGGGCAACCGACCTACGAGCAGTACGTC. This translates into CASSQGAGQPTYEQYV.

This rearrangement joins TRBV14 to TRBJ1-2; perhaps TRBD1 as D (5 bases). V was shortened by 4 bases and J by 2 bases, with 8 bases between the two germline ends. This CDR3 region has 13 residues. Germline V lookup: CDR1 SGHDN, CDR2 FVKESK. CDR3 nucleotide sequence: TGTGCCAGCAGCCCCTCAGGGAACTATGGCTACACCTTC. Protein: CASSPSGNYGYTF.

The chain joins TRBV6-5 to TRBJ2-7; D is possibly TRBD1 (5 bases). The CDR3 contains 14 residues. Trimming took off 5 bases at V and 2 bases at J, with 13 bases between the two ends. Germline CDR1 and CDR2: MNHEY and SVGAGI. The CDR3 DNA is TGTGCCAGCAGTATCGCCAGGGCTACCTACGAGCAGTACGTC. As protein: CASSIARATYEQYV.